This TCR beta chain was observed in a study of blood T cells in healthy people across ages. Using a J-beta primer mix together with a sample-barcoded 5' primer, a second PCR was run for roughly 7 to 11 cycles. TCRdb recomputed calls from the 5' RACE reads with MiXCR, one row per CDR3 protein. This sample has 1.5 million to 2 million distinct CDR3 sequences, with under 30% found just once. The clonotype comes from a woman aged 25 to 45 in good health. The material sequenced was blood.

CDR3 sequence reads: CAISDRSSYEQYF. In DNA, the CDR3 is TGTGCCATCAGTGACAGGAGCTCCTACGAGCAGTACTTC. The chain links TRBV10-3 to TRBJ2-7; D call uncertain. The CDR3 consists of 13 residues. V lost 3 bases to trimming and J lost 0 bases, with 6 bases between them. Germline lookup yields CDR1 ENHRY and CDR2 SYGVKD.